Given below is one TCR beta chain in context. Its antigen is not known. This sample was taken from a study of Ad26.COV2.S vaccination and SARS-CoV-2 variants. Trimming cost V 4 bases and J 4 bases, with 19 bases left between them. The V gene's germline CDR1 is KGHDR and CDR2 SFDVKD. This CDR3 is 17 amino acids long. The assay was immunoSEQ multiplex PCR, and TCRdb's table has in-frame clones only and misses some. This table holds around 370,000 clones, roughly nine tenths found once. The study, taken as a whole, reports: An underestimation of total T cell responses may have resulted from the TCR breadth and depth analyses.

Sequenced material: peripheral blood, taken after recovery from COVID-19. The chain employs TRBV24-1 and TRBJ1-3, with D possibly being TRBD1 (6 bases). The sequence derives from a human donor who had recovered from COVID-19. The CDR3 spells CATSEQALRGRGNTIYF. The DNA for the CDR3 is TGTGCCACCAGTGAACAGGCCCTGCGGGGGCGAGGAAACACCATATATTTT.